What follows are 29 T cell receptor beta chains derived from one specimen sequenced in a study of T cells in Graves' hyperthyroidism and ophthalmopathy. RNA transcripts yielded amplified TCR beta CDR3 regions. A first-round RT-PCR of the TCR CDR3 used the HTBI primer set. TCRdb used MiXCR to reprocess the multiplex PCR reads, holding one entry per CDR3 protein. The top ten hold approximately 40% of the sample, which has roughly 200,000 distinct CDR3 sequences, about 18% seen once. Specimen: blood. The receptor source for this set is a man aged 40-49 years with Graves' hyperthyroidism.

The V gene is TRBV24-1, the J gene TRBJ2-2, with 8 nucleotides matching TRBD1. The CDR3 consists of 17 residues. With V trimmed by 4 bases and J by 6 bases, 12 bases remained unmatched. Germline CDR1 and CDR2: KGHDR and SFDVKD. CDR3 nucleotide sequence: TGTGCCACCAGTGACCGCGGACAGGGAAGTTTCTCCGGGGAGCTGTTTTTT. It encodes CATSDRGQGSFSGELFF.

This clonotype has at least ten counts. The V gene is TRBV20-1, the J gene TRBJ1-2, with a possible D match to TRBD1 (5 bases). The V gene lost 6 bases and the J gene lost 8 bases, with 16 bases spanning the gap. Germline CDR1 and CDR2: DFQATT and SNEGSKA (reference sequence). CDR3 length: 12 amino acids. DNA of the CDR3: TGCAGTGCCCCTTTGGACCGGGGGGGCTACACCTTC. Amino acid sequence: CSAPLDRGGYTF.

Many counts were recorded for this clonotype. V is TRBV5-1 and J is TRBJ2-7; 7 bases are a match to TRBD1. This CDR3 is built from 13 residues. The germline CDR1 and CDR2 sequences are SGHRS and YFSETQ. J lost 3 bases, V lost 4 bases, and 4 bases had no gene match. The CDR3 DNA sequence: TGCGCCAGCAGCCGGGGACAGAACTACGAGCAGTACTTC. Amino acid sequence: CASSRGQNYEQYF.

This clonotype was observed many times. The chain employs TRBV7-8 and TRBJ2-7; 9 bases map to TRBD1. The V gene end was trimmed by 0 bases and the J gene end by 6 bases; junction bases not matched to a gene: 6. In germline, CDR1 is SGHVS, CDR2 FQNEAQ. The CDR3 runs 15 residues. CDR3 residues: CASSLAGTGKGEQYF. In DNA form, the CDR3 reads TGTGCCAGCAGCTTAGCCGGGACAGGGAAGGGCGAGCAGTACTTC. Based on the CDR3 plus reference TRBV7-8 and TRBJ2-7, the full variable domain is GAGVSQSPRYKVAKRGQDVALRCDPISGHVSLFWYQQALGQGPEFLTYFQNEAQLDKSGLPSDRFFAERPEGSVSTLKIQRTQQEDSAVYLCASSLAGTGKGEQYFGPGTRLTVT.

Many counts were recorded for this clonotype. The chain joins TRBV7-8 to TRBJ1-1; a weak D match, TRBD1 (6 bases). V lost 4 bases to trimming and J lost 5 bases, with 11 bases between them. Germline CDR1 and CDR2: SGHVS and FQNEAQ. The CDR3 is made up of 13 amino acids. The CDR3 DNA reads TGTGCCAGCAGCTCGAACAGGGTGACTGAAGCTTTCTTT. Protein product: CASSSNRVTEAFF. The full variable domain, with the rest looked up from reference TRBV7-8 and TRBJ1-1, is GAGVSQSPRYKVAKRGQDVALRCDPISGHVSLFWYQQALGQGPEFLTYFQNEAQLDKSGLPSDRFFAERPEGSVSTLKIQRTQQEDSAVYLCASSSNRVTEAFFGQGTRLTVV.

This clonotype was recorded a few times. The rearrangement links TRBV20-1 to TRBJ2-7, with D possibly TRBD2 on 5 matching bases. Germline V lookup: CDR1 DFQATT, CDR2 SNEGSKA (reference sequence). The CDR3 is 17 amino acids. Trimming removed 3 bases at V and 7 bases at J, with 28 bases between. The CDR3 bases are TGCAGTGCTAGTGGTCCCTTATTAGCGCGATACCTTGGGGAGCAGTACTTC. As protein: CSASGPLLARYLGEQYF.

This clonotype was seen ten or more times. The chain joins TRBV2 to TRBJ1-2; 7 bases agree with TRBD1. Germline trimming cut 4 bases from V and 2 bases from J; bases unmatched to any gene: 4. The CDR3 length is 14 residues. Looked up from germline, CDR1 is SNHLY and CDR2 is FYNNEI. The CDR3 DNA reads TGTGCCAGCAGTGTTGACAGGGCGAACTATGGCTACACCTTC. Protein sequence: CASSVDRANYGYTF. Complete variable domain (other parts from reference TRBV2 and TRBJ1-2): EPEVTQTPSHQVTQMGQEVILRCVPISNHLYFYWYRQILGQKVEFLVSFYNNEISEKSEIFDDQFSVERPDGSNFTLKIRSTKLEDSAMYFCASSVDRANYGYTFGSGTRLTVV.

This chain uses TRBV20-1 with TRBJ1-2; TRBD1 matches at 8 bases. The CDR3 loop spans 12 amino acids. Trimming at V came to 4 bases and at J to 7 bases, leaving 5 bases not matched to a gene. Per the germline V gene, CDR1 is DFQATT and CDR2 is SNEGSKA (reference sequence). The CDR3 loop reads CSATQGARGYTF. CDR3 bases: TGCAGTGCTACCCAGGGGGCGCGTGGCTACACCTTC.

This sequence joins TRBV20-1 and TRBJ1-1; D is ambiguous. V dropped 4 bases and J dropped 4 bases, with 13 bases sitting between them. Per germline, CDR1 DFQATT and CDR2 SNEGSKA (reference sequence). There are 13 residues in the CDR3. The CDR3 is CSANPLGRTEAFF. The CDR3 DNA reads TGCAGTGCTAACCCCCTCGGGCGCACTGAAGCTTTCTTT.

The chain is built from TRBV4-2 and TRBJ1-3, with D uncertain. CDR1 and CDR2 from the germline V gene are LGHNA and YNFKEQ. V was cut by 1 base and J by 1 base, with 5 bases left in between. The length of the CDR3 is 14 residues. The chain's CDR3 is CASSQVRSGNTIYF. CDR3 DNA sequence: TGTGCCAGCAGCCAAGTACGGTCTGGAAACACCATATATTTT.

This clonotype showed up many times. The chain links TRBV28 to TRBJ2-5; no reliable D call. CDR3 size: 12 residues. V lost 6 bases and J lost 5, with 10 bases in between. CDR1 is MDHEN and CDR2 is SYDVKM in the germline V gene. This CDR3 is CASRPGMETQYF. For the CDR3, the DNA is TGTGCCAGCAGACCTGGGATGGAGACCCAGTACTTC.

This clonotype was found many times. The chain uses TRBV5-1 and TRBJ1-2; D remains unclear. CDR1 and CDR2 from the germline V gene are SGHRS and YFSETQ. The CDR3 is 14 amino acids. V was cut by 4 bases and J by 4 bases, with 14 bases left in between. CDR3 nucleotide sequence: TGCGCCAGCAGCGCCGGAACAACAACCTATGGCTACACCTTC. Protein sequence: CASSAGTTTYGYTF.

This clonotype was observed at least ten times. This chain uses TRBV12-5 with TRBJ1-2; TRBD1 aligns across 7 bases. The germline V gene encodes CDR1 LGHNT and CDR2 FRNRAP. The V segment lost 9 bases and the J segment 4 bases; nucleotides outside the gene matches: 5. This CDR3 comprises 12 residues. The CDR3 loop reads CASGRDSYGYTF. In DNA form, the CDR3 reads TGTGCTAGCGGCCGGGACAGCTATGGCTACACCTTC.

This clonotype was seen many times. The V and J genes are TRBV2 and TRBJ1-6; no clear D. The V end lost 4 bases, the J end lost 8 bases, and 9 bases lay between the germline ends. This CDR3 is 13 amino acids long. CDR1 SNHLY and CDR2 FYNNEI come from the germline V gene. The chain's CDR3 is CASSGGLDSPLHF. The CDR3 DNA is TGTGCCAGCAGTGGAGGGTTAGATTCACCCCTCCACTTT.

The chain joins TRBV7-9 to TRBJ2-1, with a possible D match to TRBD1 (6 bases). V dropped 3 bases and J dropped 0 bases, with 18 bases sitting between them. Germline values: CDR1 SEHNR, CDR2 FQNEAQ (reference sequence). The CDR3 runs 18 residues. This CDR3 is CASSFQRPGTSSYNEQFF. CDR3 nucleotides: TGTGCCAGCAGCTTTCAACGGCCCGGGACAAGCTCCTACAATGAGCAGTTCTTC.

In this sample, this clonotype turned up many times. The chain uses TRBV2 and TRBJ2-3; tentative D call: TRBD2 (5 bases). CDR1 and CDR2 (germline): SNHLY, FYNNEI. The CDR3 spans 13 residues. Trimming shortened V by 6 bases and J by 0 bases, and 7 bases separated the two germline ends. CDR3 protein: CASSRGSTDTQYF. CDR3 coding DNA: TGTGCCAGCAGCCGGGGTAGCACAGATACGCAGTATTTT.

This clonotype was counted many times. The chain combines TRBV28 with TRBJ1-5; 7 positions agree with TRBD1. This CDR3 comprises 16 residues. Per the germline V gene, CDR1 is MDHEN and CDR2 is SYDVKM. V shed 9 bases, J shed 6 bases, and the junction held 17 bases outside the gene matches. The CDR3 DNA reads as TGTGCCAGTATGGGTTGGGGCAACAGGGGAGGTCAGCCCCAGCATTTT. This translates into CASMGWGNRGGQPQHF.

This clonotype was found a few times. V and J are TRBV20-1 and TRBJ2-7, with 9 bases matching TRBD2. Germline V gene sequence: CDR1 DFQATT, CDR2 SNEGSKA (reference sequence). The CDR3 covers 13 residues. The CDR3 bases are TGCAGCTTGGGGCGGGGGGGATCCTACGAGCAGTACTTC. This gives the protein CSLGRGGSYEQYF.

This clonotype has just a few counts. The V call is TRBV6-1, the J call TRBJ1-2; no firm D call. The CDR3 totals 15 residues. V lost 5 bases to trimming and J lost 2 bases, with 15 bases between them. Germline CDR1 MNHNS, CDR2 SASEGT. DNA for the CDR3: TGTGCCAGCAGTACTGGATCCGTTACGAACTATGGCTACACCTTC. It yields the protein CASSTGSVTNYGYTF.

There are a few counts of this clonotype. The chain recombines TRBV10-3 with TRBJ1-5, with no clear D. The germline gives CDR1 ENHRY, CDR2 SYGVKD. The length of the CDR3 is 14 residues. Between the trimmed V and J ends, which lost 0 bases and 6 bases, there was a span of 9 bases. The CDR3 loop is CAISESTGSQPQHF. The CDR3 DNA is TGTGCCATCAGTGAGTCGACGGGGTCTCAGCCCCAGCATTTT.

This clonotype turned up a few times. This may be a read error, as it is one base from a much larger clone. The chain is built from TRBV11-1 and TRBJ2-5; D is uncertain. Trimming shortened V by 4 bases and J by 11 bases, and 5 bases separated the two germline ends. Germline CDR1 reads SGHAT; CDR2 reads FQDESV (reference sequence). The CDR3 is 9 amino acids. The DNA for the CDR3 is TGTGCCAGCAGCTCCTCTCAGTACTTC. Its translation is CASSSSQYF.

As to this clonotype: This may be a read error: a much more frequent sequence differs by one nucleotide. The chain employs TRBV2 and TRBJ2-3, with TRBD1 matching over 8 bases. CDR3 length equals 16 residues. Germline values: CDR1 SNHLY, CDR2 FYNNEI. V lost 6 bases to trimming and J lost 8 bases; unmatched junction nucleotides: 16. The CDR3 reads CASSGGQGYTRSTQYF. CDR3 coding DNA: TGTGCCAGCAGCGGCGGACAGGGTTACACGAGAAGTACGCAGTATTTT.

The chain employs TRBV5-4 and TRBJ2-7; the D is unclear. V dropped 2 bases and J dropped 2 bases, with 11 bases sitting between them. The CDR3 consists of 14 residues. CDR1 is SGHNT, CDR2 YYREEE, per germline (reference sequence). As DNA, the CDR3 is TGTGCCAGCAGCTTTCATTCGAGAACCTACGAGCAGTACTTC. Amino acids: CASSFHSRTYEQYF.

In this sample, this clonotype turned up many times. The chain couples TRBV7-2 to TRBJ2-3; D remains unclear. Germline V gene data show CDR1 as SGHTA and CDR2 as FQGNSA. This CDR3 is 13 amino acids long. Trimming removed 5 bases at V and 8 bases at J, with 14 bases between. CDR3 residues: CASSGLSPATQYF. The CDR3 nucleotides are TGTGCCAGCAGCGGTCTTAGTCCAGCTACGCAGTATTTT. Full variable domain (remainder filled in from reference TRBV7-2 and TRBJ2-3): GAGVSQSPSNKVTEKGKDVELRCDPISGHTALYWYRQSLGQGLEFLIYFQGNSAPDKSGLPSDRFSAERTGGSVSTLTIQRTQQEDSAVYLCASSGLSPATQYFGPGTRLTVL.

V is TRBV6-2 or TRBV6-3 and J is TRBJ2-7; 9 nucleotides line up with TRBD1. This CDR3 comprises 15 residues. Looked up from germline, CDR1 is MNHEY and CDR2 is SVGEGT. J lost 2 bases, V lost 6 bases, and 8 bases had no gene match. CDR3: CASRADRGGAYEQYF. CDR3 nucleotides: TGTGCCAGCAGAGCAGACAGGGGGGGAGCCTACGAGCAGTACTTC.

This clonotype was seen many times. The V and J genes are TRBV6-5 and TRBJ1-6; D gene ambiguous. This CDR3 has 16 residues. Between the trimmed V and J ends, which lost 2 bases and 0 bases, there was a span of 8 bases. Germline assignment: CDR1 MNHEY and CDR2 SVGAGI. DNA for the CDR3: TGTGCCAGCAGTTACGGAGTTAGCTCCTATAATTCACCCCTCCACTTT. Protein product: CASSYGVSSYNSPLHF.

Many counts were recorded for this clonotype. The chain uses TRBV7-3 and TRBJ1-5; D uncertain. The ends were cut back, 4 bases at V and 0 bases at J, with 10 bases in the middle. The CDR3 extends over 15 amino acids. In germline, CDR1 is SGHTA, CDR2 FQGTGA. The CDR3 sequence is CASSCQQISNQPQHF. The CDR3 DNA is TGTGCCAGCAGCTGCCAACAGATTAGCAATCAGCCCCAGCATTTT.

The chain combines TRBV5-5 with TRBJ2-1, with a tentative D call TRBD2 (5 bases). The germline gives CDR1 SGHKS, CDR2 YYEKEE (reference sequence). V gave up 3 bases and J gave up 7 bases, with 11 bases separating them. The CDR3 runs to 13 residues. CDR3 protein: CASSWTDRNEQFF. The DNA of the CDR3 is TGTGCCAGCAGCTGGACTGACCGTAATGAGCAGTTCTTC.

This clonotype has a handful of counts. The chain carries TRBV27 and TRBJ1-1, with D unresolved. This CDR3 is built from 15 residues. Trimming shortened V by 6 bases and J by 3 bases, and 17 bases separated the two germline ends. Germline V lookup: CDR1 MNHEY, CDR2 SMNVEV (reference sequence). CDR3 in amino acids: CASSPNGWLYTEAFF. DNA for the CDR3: TGTGCCAGCAGCCCAAACGGTTGGCTTTACACTGAAGCTTTCTTT.